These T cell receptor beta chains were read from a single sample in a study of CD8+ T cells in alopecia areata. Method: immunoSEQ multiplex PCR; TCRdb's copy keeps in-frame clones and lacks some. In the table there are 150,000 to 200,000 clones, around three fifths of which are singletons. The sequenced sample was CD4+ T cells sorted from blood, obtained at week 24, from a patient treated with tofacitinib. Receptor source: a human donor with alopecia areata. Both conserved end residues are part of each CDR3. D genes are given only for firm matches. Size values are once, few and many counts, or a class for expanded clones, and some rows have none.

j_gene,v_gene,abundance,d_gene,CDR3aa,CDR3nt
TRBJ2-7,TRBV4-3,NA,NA,CASSPQPGYEQYF,TGCGCCAGCAGCCCCCAACCGGGCTACGAGCAGTACTTC
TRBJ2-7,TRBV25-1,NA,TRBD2,CASSEPSSGSYEQYF,TGTGCCAGCAGTGAACCGTCTAGCGGTTCCTACGAGCAGTACTTC
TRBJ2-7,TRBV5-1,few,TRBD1,CASSRATGLDEQYF,TGCGCCAGCAGCCGAGCGACAGGGTTGGACGAGCAGTACTTC
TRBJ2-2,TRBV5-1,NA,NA,CASGFEAQGGELFF,TGCGCCAGCGGATTTGAGGCGCAGGGCGGGGAGCTGTTTTTT
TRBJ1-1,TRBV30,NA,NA,CAWSVIGGSTEAFF,TGTGCCTGGAGTGTAATAGGGGGGTCCACTGAAGCTTTCTTT
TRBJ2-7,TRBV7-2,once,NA,CASSLGQISYEQYF,TGTGCCAGCAGCCTCGGACAGATCTCCTACGAGCAGTACTTC
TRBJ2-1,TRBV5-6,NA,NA,CASSLGAENEQFF,TGTGCCAGCAGCTTGGGGGCTGAGAATGAGCAGTTCTTC
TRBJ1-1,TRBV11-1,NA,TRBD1,CASSFRTGMQTEAFF,TGTGCCAGCAGTTTTAGGACAGGGATGCAAACTGAAGCTTTCTTT
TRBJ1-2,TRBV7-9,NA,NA,CASSPVIRAPKSYTF,TGTGCCAGCAGCCCAGTCATAAGGGCACCAAAGAGCTACACCTTC
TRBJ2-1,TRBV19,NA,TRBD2,CASSKLAGSIYNEQFF,TGTGCCAGTAGCAAGCTAGCGGGGAGTATTTACAATGAGCAGTTCTTC